Listed below are T cell receptor beta chains from one sample, sequenced in a study of T-cell reconstitution after alpha-beta-depleted transplantation in children. TCRdb called the PCR reads again in MiXCR, with one record for every CDR3 protein. The table shows fewer than 750,000 distinct CDR3 sequences, with approximately 22% occurring only once. The starting material was PBMCs, mostly from graft donor cells, obtained 360 days after TCRalphabeta/CD19-depleted stem cell transplant. These receptors were taken from a boy younger than two who had a stem cell transplant for acute myeloid leukemia, so the T cells may come from the graft donor. Both conserved end residues are part of each CDR3. The D gene is left open where the match is weak. Part of the rows lack a size; the others show once, few, many or a class for expanded clones.

D gene	J gene	CDR3 length	V gene	clone size	CDR3 protein	CDR3 DNA
TRBD1	TRBJ1-1	12	TRBV6-2/TRBV6-3	many	CARNRGDTEAFF	TGTGCCAGAAACAGGGGTGACACTGAAGCTTTCTTT
TRBD1	TRBJ2-7	19	TRBV4-3	.	CASSQEFFRTGLSSYEQYF	TGCGCCAGCAGCCAAGAATTTTTCCGGACAGGTTTAAGCTCCTACGAGCAGTACTTC
.	TRBJ1-2	13	TRBV6-1	many	CASSGRKIYGYTF	TGTGCCAGCAGTGGTCGAAAGATCTATGGCTACACCTTC
TRBD1	TRBJ2-1	14	TRBV29-1	many	CSVEDWTGGDEQFF	TGCAGCGTTGAAGATTGGACAGGGGGCGATGAGCAGTTCTTC
.	TRBJ1-1	12	TRBV5-1	many	CASSWDDTEAFF	TGCGCCAGCAGCTGGGACGACACTGAAGCTTTCTTT
.	TRBJ2-5	14	TRBV12-3/TRBV12-4	many	CASTTVGGRETQYF	TGTGCCAGCACCACCGTGGGGGGTCGGGAGACCCAGTACTTC
.	TRBJ1-3	15	TRBV12-3/TRBV12-4	few	CASSFGGYSGNTIYF	TGTGCCAGCAGTTTTGGAGGGTACTCTGGAAACACCATATATTTT
.	TRBJ1-1	14	TRBV29-1	many	CSVEDGTGNTEAFF	TGCAGCGTTGAAGATGGAACAGGGAACACTGAAGCTTTCTTT
.	TRBJ2-3	16	TRBV20-1	many	CSARAPPSSGTDTQYF	TGCAGTGCTAGAGCCCCCCCGTCGAGTGGGACAGATACGCAGTATTTT
.	TRBJ2-7	14	TRBV24-1	.	CATSDLTVLYEQYF	TGTGCCACCAGTGATTTGACCGTTCTCTACGAGCAGTACTTC
.	TRBJ2-4	13	TRBV20-1	few	CSAREPGLNIQYF	TGCAGTGCTAGAGAGCCGGGACTAAACATTCAGTACTTC
.	TRBJ2-5	15	TRBV3-1	many	CASSQYQTTKETQYF	TGTGCCAGCAGCCAATACCAGACGACAAAAGAGACCCAGTACTTC
TRBD2	TRBJ2-2	15	TRBV4-3	.	CASSQDGLAGGELFF	TGCGCCAGCAGCCAAGATGGACTAGCGGGCGGGGAGCTGTTTTTT
.	TRBJ1-1	14	TRBV27	few	CASIRPGEVTEAFF	TGTGCCAGCATACGACCGGGTGAGGTCACTGAAGCTTTCTTT
TRBD2	TRBJ2-2	16	TRBV20-1	few	CSARDEAGGNTGELFF	TGCAGTGCTAGAGATGAAGCGGGGGGGAACACCGGGGAGCTGTTTTTT